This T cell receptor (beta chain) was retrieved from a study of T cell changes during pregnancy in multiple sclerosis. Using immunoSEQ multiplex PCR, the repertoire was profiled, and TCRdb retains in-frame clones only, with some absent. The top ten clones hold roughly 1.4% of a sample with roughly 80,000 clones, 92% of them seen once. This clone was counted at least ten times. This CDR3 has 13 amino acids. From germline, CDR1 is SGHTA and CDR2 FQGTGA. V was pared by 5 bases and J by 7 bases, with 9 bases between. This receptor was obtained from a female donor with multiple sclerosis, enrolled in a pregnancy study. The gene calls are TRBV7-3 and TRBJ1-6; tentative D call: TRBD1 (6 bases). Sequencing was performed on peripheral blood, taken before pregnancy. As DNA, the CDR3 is TGTGCCAGCAGCCTACAGGGAAATTCACCCCTCCACTTT. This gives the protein CASSLQGNSPLHF.